The entry below describes one T cell receptor (beta chain). Its antigen is undetermined. These data belong to a study of shared clonotypes between healthy human individuals. Study information: The plates for each donor numbered three CD4 naive, three CD4 memory, two CD8 naive and one CD8 memory. Notes on the study in general: Expectations were that clonotype sharing among donors would be affected by sequencing depth. Relative to clonotypes present in all four donors, those not shared had lower generation probabilities.

CDR3 length equals 15 residues. Germline values: CDR1 SGHTA, CDR2 FQGTGA. The germline V and J ends were trimmed by 1 base and 0 bases, with 9 bases remaining between them. Positive CCR7 selection of CD45RO-negative cells yielded the naive CD8 cells, and terminally differentiated effector memory CD45RA+ cells were excluded. Adult Caucasians living in Nashville, Tennessee made up all of the donors. Using immunoSEQ multiplex PCR, the repertoire was profiled, and TCRdb retains in-frame clones only, with some absent. The data show around 1,900,000 clones, 93% seen once. Sequencing was carried out using naive CD8+ T cells from PBMCs. This chain joins TRBV7-3 and TRBJ1-1; no clear D gene. This TCR derives from a man in his late teens or twenties in good health. Some clones in this sample may be carry-over from other donors' samples. The CDR3 protein is CASSLSARMNTEAFF. The CDR3 nucleotides read TGTGCCAGCAGCTTAAGTGCCAGGATGAACACTGAAGCTTTCTTT.